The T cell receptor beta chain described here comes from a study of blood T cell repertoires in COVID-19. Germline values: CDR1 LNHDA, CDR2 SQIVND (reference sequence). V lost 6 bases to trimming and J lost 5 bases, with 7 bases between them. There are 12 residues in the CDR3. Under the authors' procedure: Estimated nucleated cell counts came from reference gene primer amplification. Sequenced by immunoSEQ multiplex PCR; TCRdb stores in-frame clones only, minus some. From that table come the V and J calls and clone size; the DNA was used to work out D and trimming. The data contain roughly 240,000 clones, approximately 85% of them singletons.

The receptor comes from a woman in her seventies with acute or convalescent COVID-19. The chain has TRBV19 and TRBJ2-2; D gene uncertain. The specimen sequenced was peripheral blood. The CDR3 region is CASSPRTGELFF. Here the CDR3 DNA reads TGTGCCAGTAGCCCCCGTACCGGGGAGCTGTTTTTT.